This T cell receptor (beta chain) was captured by sequencing in a study of shared clonotypes between healthy human individuals. General study results and limits: Generation probabilities were higher for clonotypes shared across all four sorted-subset donors than for unshared ones. Larger richness was generally estimated for naive than memory subsets.

It was across several immunoSEQ plates that each subset's genomic DNA was evenly split. Using immunoSEQ multiplex PCR, the repertoire was profiled, and TCRdb retains in-frame clones only, with some absent. Among about 2.4 million clones listed, approximately 94% were seen once. On this clone itself: Its antigen is not identified.

CDR3 size: 14 residues. Trimming shortened V by 2 bases and J by 6 bases, and 15 bases separated the two germline ends. Germline CDR1 SGHRS, CDR2 YFSETQ. The chain employs TRBV5-1 and TRBJ2-7; D might be TRBD2 (5 bases). This TCR derives from a man aged 18 to 29 in good health. Some clones in this sample may be carry-over from other donors' samples. The material sequenced was naive CD4+ T cells from PBMCs. The sample's subset: CD45RA+ positively selected. CDR3 loop: CASSFGDSKGEQYF. The CDR3 DNA reads as TGCGCCAGCAGCTTCGGGGATTCTAAAGGCGAGCAGTACTTC.